The source of this T cell receptor beta chain is a study of shared clonotypes between healthy human individuals. The CDR3 is made up of 18 amino acids. Trimming took 8 bases from V and 0 from J, leaving 23 bases between them. The deep-level immunoSEQ assay was used. Here immunoSEQ multiplex PCR was the method, and the copy in TCRdb shows in-frame clones only, minus some. The table shows millions of clones, with around nine tenths occurring only once. This TCR was recovered from a man between 18 and 35 years old in good health. Input material: naive CD4+ T cells sorted from blood. Subset of the sample: CD45RA+ positively selected. The chain is built from TRBV23-1 and TRBJ1-3; D possibly corresponds to TRBD1 (5 bases). TRBV23-1 carries the ORF label, with uncertain function. The CDR3 nucleotides are TGCGCCAGCCCCCGGATAGTCAGGCCAGGGAACTCTGGAAACACCATATATTTT. It encodes CASPRIVRPGNSGNTIYF.